This T cell receptor (beta chain) was sequenced in a study of shared clonotypes between healthy human individuals. The study, taken as a whole, reports: Generally, naive subsets came out with larger estimated richness than memory subsets.

The donors, healthy adults who were HIV-negative, had experienced no recent acute infections or vaccinations. V dropped 1 base and J dropped 8 bases, with 12 bases sitting between them. Germline CDR1 is LNHDA and CDR2 is SQIVND (reference sequence). The CDR3 sequence is 14 residues long. Notes on this clone: Antigen specificity is unknown.

Deep-level settings were used for running the assay. Repertoires were generated with immunoSEQ multiplex PCR, while TCRdb's copy carries only in-frame clones and drops some. The table has approximately 2,300,000 clones, 85% to 95% seen once; the top ten hold approximately 0.41%. The clonotype comes from a man aged 18 to 30 in good health. Some clones in this sample may be carry-over from other donors' samples. The gene calls are TRBV19 and TRBJ2-1; D gene uncertain. Sequencing was done on a sample of naive CD4+ T cells from PBMCs. Noted subset: CD45RA+ positively selected. CDR3 DNA: TGTGCCAGTAGTATAGGCGAAGTGGCATATGAGCAGTTCTTC. Amino acids: CASSIGEVAYEQFF.